This T cell receptor (beta chain) was identified during a study of blood T cell repertoires in COVID-19. Study-level background: Sources were T cells, B-cell-depleted T cells, or PBMCs; the material itself was cDNA or gDNA.

The CDR3 consists of 15 residues. V shed 5 bases and J 0 bases; nucleotides not matched to a gene: 7. Germline lookup yields CDR1 SGHTA and CDR2 FQGTGA. Original processing notes: Reference gene primer amplification yielded estimated nucleated cell counts. The method was immunoSEQ multiplex PCR; TCRdb's version includes in-frame clones alone and lacks a portion of them. Clone size and the V and J calls come from that table; the DNA yielded D and trimming. Among approximately 150,000 clones listed, about 86% were seen once. Sample: peripheral blood. This chain joins TRBV7-3 and TRBJ2-7, with TRBD2 identical over 7 bases. The receptor was derived from a woman in her seventies who had recovered from COVID-19. The CDR3 reads CASSPQASGSYEQYF. CDR3 in DNA: TGTGCCAGCAGCCCCCAGGCTAGCGGCTCCTACGAGCAGTACTTC.